This TCR beta chain was profiled in a study of graft-versus-host responses after intestinal transplantation. Irradiated, violet-dye-labeled stimulator cells, about 200,000 in number, were plated with about 200,000 CFSE-labeled responder cells. Sequencing was performed with immunoSEQ multiplex PCR; in TCRdb, only in-frame clones are kept and a portion is missing. The sample includes several thousand clones, about a fifth of them seen just once. Germline CDR1 reads SGHTA; CDR2 reads FQGTGA. CDR3 length equals 14 residues. V shed 3 bases and J shed 4 bases, with 12 bases lying between them. The sample was alloreactive CD4+ T cells from a mixed lymphocyte reaction culture, taken before transplantation. The subset is: CFSE-low proliferating T cells sorted from roughly 6-day pre-transplant mixed lymphocyte reaction (GvH or HvG direction). This receptor was identified in a human patient who was an organ donor for intestinal transplantation. V is TRBV7-3 and J is TRBJ1-2; no definite D call. The CDR3 loop is CASSFARNSYGYTF. Written as DNA, the CDR3 is TGTGCCAGCAGCTTCGCCAGAAACTCCTATGGCTACACCTTC.